This T cell receptor beta chain emerged from a study of CD8+CD57+ T cells in acquired aplastic anemia. Study-level results: A set of more than 25 CD8+ CDR3 sequences was shared between patients and controls, and these sequences appeared highly expressed in patients.

CDR3 and TCR beta VDJ profiling relied on genomic DNA as the template. In TCRdb, the reads were re-called with MiXCR into one record per CDR3 protein. Of about 190,000 distinct CDR3 sequences listed, 64% are singletons. Regarding this clonotype: The target antigen is unknown.

The V and J ends lost 0 bases and 0 bases respectively, with 7 bases between them. CDR3 length equals 15 residues. The V gene's germline CDR1 is SGDLS and CDR2 YYNGEE. The receptor was derived from a human donor with severe aplastic anemia or a healthy control (not recorded which). Sequenced material: sorted CD4+, CD8+, or CD8+CD57+ T cells (not recorded which) from PBMCs. This chain uses TRBV9 with TRBJ1-3; D gene ambiguous. In DNA form, the CDR3 reads TGTGCCAGCAGCGTAGAAGACGGCTCTGGAAACACCATATATTTT. As protein: CASSVEDGSGNTIYF.